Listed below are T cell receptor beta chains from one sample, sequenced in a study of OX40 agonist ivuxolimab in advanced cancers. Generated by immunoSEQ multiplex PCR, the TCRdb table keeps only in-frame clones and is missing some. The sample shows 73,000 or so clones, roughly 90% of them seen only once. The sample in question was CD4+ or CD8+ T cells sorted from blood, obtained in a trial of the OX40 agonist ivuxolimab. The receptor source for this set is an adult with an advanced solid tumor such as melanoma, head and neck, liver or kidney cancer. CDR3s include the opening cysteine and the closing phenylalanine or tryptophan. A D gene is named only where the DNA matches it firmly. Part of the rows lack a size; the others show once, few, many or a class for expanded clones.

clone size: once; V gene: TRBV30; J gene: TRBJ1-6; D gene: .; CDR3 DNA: TGTGCCTGGAGTGTTGGGGGGAGTAATTCACCCCTCCACTTT; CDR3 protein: CAWSVGGSNSPLHF
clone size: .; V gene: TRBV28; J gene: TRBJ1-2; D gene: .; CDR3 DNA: TGTGCCAGCAGTTTATCCTATGGCTACACCTTC; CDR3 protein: CASSLSYGYTF
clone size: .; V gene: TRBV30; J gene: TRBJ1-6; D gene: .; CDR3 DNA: TGTGCCTGGAGTGCTAATTCACCCCTCCACTTT; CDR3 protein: CAWSANSPLHF
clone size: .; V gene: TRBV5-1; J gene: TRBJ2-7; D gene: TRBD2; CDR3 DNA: TGCGCCACCACCTGGACGGGAGGTTCCTACGAGCAGTACTTC; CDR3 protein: CATTWTGGSYEQYF
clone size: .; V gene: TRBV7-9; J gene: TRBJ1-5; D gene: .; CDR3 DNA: TGTGCCAGCAGCTTAAGTTGGGAGCTCGTAGGCAATCAGCCCCAGCATTTT; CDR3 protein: CASSLSWELVGNQPQHF
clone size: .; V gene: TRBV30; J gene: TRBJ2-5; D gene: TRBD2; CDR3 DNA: TGTGCCTGGAGTGTACGGTCGGGAGGGCAAGAGACCCAGTACTTC; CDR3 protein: CAWSVRSGGQETQYF
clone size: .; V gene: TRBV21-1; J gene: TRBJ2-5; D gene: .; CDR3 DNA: TGTGCCAGCAGCAAAGTCCAGGGTCTCCAAGAGACCCAGTACTTC; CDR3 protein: CASSKVQGLQETQYF
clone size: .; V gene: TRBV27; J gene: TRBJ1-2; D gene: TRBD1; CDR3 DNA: TGTGCCAGCAGTGAACAGGGGAACTATGGCTACACCTTC; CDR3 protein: CASSEQGNYGYTF
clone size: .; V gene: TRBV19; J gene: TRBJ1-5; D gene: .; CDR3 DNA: TGTGCCACCACCGGTTGGAGGAGCAATCAGCCCCAGCATTTT; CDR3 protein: CATTGWRSNQPQHF
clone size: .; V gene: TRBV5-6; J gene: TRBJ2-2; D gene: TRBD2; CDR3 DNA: TGTGCCAGCAGCTTCAGCCCAAGCGGGAGTGGGGAGCTGTTTTTT; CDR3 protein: CASSFSPSGSGELFF
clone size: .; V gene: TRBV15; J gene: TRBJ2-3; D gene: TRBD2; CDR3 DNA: TGTGCCACCAGCAGACGACTAGCGGGAGGGAGCACAGATACGCAGTATTTT; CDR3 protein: CATSRRLAGGSTDTQYF
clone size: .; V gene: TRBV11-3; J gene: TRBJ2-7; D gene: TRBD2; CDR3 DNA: TGTGCCAGCAGCCTCCGTTTAGCGGGAGTTCAGGACGAGCAGTACTTC; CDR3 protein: CASSLRLAGVQDEQYF